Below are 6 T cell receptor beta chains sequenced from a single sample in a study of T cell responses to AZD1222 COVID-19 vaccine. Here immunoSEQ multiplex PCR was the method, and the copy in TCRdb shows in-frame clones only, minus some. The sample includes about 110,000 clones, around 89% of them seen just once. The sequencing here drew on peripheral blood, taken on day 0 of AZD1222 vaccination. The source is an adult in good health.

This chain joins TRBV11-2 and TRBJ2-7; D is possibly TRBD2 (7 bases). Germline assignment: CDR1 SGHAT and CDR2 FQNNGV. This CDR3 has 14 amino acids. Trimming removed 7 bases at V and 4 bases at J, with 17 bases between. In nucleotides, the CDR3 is TGTGCCAGCACCCCGAGGCGGGGGCTTTACGAGCAGTACTTC. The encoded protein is CASTPRRGLYEQYF. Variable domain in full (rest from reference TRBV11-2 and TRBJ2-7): EAGVAQSPRYKIIEKRQSVAFWCNPISGHATLYWYQQILGQGPKLLIQFQNNGVVDDSQLPKDRFSAERLKGVDSTLKIQPAKLEDSAVYLCASTPRRGLYEQYFGPGTRLTVT.

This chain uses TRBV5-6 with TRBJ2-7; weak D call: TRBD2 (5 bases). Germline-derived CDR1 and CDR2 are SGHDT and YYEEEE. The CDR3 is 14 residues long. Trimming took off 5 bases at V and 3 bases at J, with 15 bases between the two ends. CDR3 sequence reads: CASSQLESDYEQYF. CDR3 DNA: TGTGCCAGCAGTCAACTAGAATCTGACTACGAGCAGTACTTC.

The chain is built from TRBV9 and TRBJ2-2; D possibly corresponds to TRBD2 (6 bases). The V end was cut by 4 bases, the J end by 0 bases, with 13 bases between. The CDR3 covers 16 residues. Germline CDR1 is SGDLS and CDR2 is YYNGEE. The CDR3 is CASSSTGLTNTGELFF. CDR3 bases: TGTGCCAGCAGCTCGACGGGACTTACGAACACCGGGGAGCTGTTTTTT.

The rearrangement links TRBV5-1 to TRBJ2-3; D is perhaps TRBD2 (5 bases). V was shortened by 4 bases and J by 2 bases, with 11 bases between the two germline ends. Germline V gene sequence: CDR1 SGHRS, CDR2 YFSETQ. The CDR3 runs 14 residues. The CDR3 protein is CASSTSGYTDTQYF. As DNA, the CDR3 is TGCGCCAGCAGCACCAGCGGATACACAGATACGCAGTATTTT.

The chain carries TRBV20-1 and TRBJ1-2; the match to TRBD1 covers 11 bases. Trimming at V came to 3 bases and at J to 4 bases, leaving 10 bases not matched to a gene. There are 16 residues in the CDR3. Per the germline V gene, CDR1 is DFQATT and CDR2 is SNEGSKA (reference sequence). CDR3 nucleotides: TGCAGTGCTAGTTTAGGTGGACAGGGGGCTGGCTATGGCTACACCTTC. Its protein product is CSASLGGQGAGYGYTF.

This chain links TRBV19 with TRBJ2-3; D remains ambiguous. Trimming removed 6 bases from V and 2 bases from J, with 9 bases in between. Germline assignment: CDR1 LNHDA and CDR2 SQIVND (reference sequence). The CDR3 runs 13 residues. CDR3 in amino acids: CASSSLVTDTQYF. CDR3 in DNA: TGTGCCAGTAGCTCTCTGGTCACAGATACGCAGTATTTT.